Below, 5 T cell receptor beta chains from the same sample are listed, as sequenced in a study of cytomegalovirus exposure and HLA in healthy donors. Researchers ran the PCR with 60 Vbeta and 13 Jbeta primers. Method: immunoSEQ multiplex PCR; TCRdb's copy keeps in-frame clones and lacks some. Of approximately 130,000 clones in the sample, 80% are singletons; the top ten hold roughly 4.2%. Sequenced input: PBMCs. The source of these receptors is a woman between 35 and 50 years old in good health and CMV-seronegative.

In this sample, this clone turned up once. The chain links TRBV6-1 to TRBJ1-4, with D perhaps TRBD1 (6 bases). Between the trimmed V and J ends, which lost 1 base and 4 bases, there was a span of 13 bases. This CDR3 has 16 residues. Per germline, CDR1 MNHNS and CDR2 SASEGT. CDR3 sequence: CASSEGFWGLNEKLFF. CDR3 nucleotides: TGTGCCAGCAGTGAAGGGTTCTGGGGGCTTAATGAAAAACTGTTTTTT.

The chain couples TRBV4-1 to TRBJ2-7, with 8 bases identical to TRBD2. J gave up 4 bases and V 4 bases, and 18 bases lay outside the gene matches. The V gene's germline CDR1 is MGHRA and CDR2 YSYEKL. This CDR3 has 18 amino acids. CDR3 DNA: TGCGCCAGCAGCCCGCTGAGTCAATTAGCGGGACCTTTATACGAGCAGTACTTC. This encodes CASSPLSQLAGPLYEQYF.

In this sample, this clone turned up a few times. CDR3 nucleotide sequence: TGTGCCAGCAGTGAAGCGTCCGGGACAGGGGGCTACGAGCAGTACTTC. Protein sequence: CASSEASGTGGYEQYF. The V gene is TRBV6-1, the J gene TRBJ2-7, with 11 bases lining up with TRBD1. The CDR3 consists of 16 residues. Trimming took 0 bases from V and 3 from J; bases not matched to a gene: 4. The germline gives CDR1 MNHNS, CDR2 SASEGT.

The chain recombines TRBV5-1 with TRBJ1-2; 10 bases line up with TRBD1. The CDR3 sequence is 14 residues long. V gave up 7 bases and J gave up 2 bases; unmatched junction bases: 5. Germline V gene lookup returns CDR1 SGHRS and CDR2 YFSETQ. The DNA of the CDR3 is TGCGCCAGCGGACAGGGGGGGTTGAACTATGGCTACACCTTC. It is translated as CASGQGGLNYGYTF.

The genes are TRBV6-5 and TRBJ2-5, with D possibly TRBD2 on 6 matching bases. Germline V gives CDR1 MNHEY, CDR2 SVGAGI. V was cut by 6 bases and J by 5 bases, with 19 bases left in between. The CDR3 consists of 15 residues. The CDR3 loop reads CASSQTSRSLETQYF. CDR3 DNA: TGTGCCAGCAGCCAGACTAGTCGGAGCCTGGAGACCCAGTACTTC.